Each of the 32 T cell receptor beta chains below was sequenced from the same sample in a study of shared clonotypes between healthy human individuals. Data came from immunoSEQ multiplex PCR; TCRdb stores just in-frame clones and leaves some out. Of 190,000 or so clones listed, around 63% are singletons. The sequencing sample was made of memory CD4+ T cells sorted from blood. Sample subset: CD45RA-negative fraction. The receptor set was obtained from a man aged 25-40 years in good health.

This clone has at least ten counts. The V call is TRBV2, the J call TRBJ2-3, with TRBD1 identical over 9 bases. The J segment lost 0 bases and the V segment lost 6 bases, leaving 10 bases of the junction unmatched. The germline CDR1 and CDR2 sequences are SNHLY and FYNNEI. The CDR3 is made up of 17 amino acids. CDR3 region: CASRRGQGLSSTDTQYF. CDR3 coding DNA: TGTGCCAGCAGACGGGGACAGGGATTATCTAGCACAGATACGCAGTATTTT.

The chain employs TRBV5-1 and TRBJ2-7; no reliable D call. The CDR3 loop spans 14 amino acids. Germline V gene lookup returns CDR1 SGHRS and CDR2 YFSETQ. Deletions cut 0 bases from V and 2 bases from J, with 9 bases between. CDR3 sequence reads: CASSLGLLAYEQYF. CDR3 nucleotide sequence: TGCGCCAGCAGCTTGGGACTTTTGGCCTACGAGCAGTACTTC.

CDR3 bases: TGTGCCAGCTCACCAAGCCAAGTCGCGGGACCCTACAATGAGCAGTTCTTC. This sequence encodes CASSPSQVAGPYNEQFF. V and J are TRBV18 and TRBJ2-1, with D possibly TRBD2 on 6 matching bases. Trimming left V 2 bases short and J 2 bases short, with 16 bases between. Germline V gene sequence: CDR1 KGHSH, CDR2 LQKENI. The CDR3 is 17 residues long.

V gene TRBV19 combines with J gene TRBJ1-5; 9 nucleotides line up with TRBD1. Trimming removed 7 bases from V and 0 bases from J; junction bases left unmatched: 7. The CDR3 runs 16 residues. The germline gives CDR1 LNHDA, CDR2 SQIVND (reference sequence). CDR3 protein: CASKRGTGISNQPQHF. CDR3 bases: TGTGCCAGTAAGAGGGGGACAGGGATTAGCAATCAGCCCCAGCATTTT.

As to this clone: This specimen includes other DNA sequences encoding the same CDR3. Here the CDR3 DNA reads TGTGCCAGCAGATCTGGGACTGGGAGTTACAATGAGCAGTTCTTC. Encoded protein: CASRSGTGSYNEQFF. V and J are TRBV14 and TRBJ2-1; D possibly corresponds to TRBD2 (6 bases). Trimming shortened V by 6 bases and J by 4 bases, and 16 bases separated the two germline ends. This CDR3 is 15 amino acids long. Germline-derived CDR1 and CDR2 are SGHDN and FVKESK.

The rearrangement joins TRBV4-1 to TRBJ1-5; D is ambiguous. This CDR3 spans 17 amino acids. V was clipped by 0 bases and J by 6 bases, with 18 bases between them. CDR1 is MGHRA, CDR2 YSYEKL, per germline. The CDR3 sequence: CASSQEDGDTWGQPQHF. In DNA form, the CDR3 reads TGCGCCAGCAGCCAAGAAGACGGAGACACTTGGGGTCAGCCCCAGCATTTT.

The chain is built from TRBV10-3 and TRBJ1-2, with a tentative D call TRBD1 (5 bases). With 11 bases removed from V and 7 bases from J, the gap between germline ends came to 17 bases. Germline CDR1 and CDR2: ENHRY and SYGVKD. This CDR3 spans 12 amino acids. DNA of the CDR3: TGTGCCGGGGCGGCAGGGAGAAGTGGCTACACCTTC. Its translation: CAGAAGRSGYTF.

This clone was found once. The J gene is TRBJ2-1, the V gene TRBV11-1, with 9 bases that match TRBD2. Germline trimming cut 5 bases from V and 4 bases from J; bases unmatched to any gene: 6. The CDR3 has 15 amino acids. The germline CDR1 and CDR2 sequences are SGHAT and FQDESV (reference sequence). CDR3 residues: CASSLRTSAYNEQFF. DNA for the CDR3: TGTGCCAGCAGCCTTCGGACTAGCGCTTACAATGAGCAGTTCTTC.

This rearrangement joins TRBV28 to TRBJ1-2; D not certain. The length of the CDR3 is 11 residues. The germline V and J ends were trimmed by 8 bases and 4 bases, with 8 bases remaining between them. CDR1 is MDHEN, CDR2 SYDVKM, per germline. CDR3 nucleotide sequence: TGTGCCAGCTCGAGGGTCTATGGCTACACCTTC. Translating it yields CASSRVYGYTF.

This chain connects TRBV4-2 to TRBJ2-1; TRBD1 agrees at 9 bases. The CDR3 runs 15 residues. CDR1 LGHNA and CDR2 YNFKEQ come from the germline V gene. V shed 2 bases and J 5 bases; nucleotides not matched to a gene: 4. The CDR3 spells CASSQTGTGNNEQFF. CDR3 DNA: TGTGCCAGCAGCCAAACCGGGACAGGGAACAATGAGCAGTTCTTC.

This clone showed up just a few times. The chain carries TRBV9 and TRBJ2-1, with TRBD2 matching 10 bases. J gave up 2 bases and V 1 base, and 9 bases lay outside the gene matches. This CDR3 has 18 amino acids. Per the germline V gene, CDR1 is SGDLS and CDR2 is YYNGEE. The CDR3 is CASSVSSLAGDAYNEQFF. Here the CDR3 DNA reads TGTGCCAGCAGCGTATCCTCTCTAGCGGGAGATGCCTACAATGAGCAGTTCTTC.

This clone has a single count. The chain uses TRBV5-1 and TRBJ2-5, with a possible D match to TRBD2 (6 bases). The CDR3 extends over 13 amino acids. The V and J ends lost 4 bases and 2 bases respectively, with 9 bases between them. CDR1 is SGHRS, CDR2 YFSETQ, per germline. The CDR3 here is CASSRREQETQYF. CDR3 nucleotide sequence: TGCGCCAGCAGCCGCCGGGAGCAAGAGACCCAGTACTTC.

The chain couples TRBV18 to TRBJ2-1; D uncertain. CDR3 length: 16 amino acids. CDR1 and CDR2 from the germline V gene are KGHSH and LQKENI. Trimming removed 6 bases from V and 0 bases from J, with 15 bases in between. CDR3 residues: CASSPTWKSSYNEQFF. As DNA, the CDR3 is TGTGCCAGCTCTCCCACCTGGAAGAGCTCCTACAATGAGCAGTTCTTC.

The chain is built from TRBV18 and TRBJ1-1; 9 positions match TRBD1. CDR1 and CDR2 from the germline V gene are KGHSH and LQKENI. Trimming removed 6 bases from V and 3 bases from J; junction bases left unmatched: 14. This CDR3 is 17 amino acids long. This CDR3 reads CASSVTWDRVSDTEAFF. CDR3 nucleotides: TGTGCCAGCTCGGTTACTTGGGACAGGGTGAGTGACACTGAAGCTTTCTTT.

The chain is built from TRBV28 and TRBJ2-3; D is unresolved. This CDR3 spans 14 amino acids. Germline loops: CDR1 MDHEN, CDR2 SYDVKM. Trimming removed 5 bases at V and 2 bases at J, with 11 bases between. Here the CDR3 DNA reads TGTGCCAGCAGTCCCCCCGGAACCACAGATACGCAGTATTTT. Translating it yields CASSPPGTTDTQYF. Full variable domain (outside the CDR3, taken from reference TRBV28 and TRBJ2-3): DVKVTQSSRYLVKRTGEKVFLECVQDMDHENMFWYRQDPGLGLRLIYFSYDVKMKEKGDIPEGYSVSREKKERFSLILESASTNQTSMYLCASSPPGTTDTQYFGPGTRLTVL.

This clone was seen a few times. V is TRBV7-9 and J is TRBJ1-4; possible D gene TRBD1, 5 bases. Germline lookup yields CDR1 SEHNR and CDR2 FQNEAQ (reference sequence). V was cut by 1 base and J by 8 bases, with 14 bases left in between. CDR3 length equals 15 residues. CDR3 sequence (DNA): TGTGCCAGCAGCTTAGAAAGGGGAGTAGGAGAAAAACTGTTTTTT. This encodes CASSLERGVGEKLFF.

This chain uses TRBV10-1 with TRBJ2-5, with a tentative D call TRBD2 (5 bases). Germline-derived CDR1 and CDR2 are WNHNN and SYGVQD (reference sequence). The CDR3 has 13 residues. The V end lost 3 bases, the J end lost 5 bases, and 10 bases lay between the germline ends. DNA of the CDR3: TGCGCCAGCAGTGACCAGCGCGGGGAGACCCAGTACTTC. It translates to CASSDQRGETQYF.

The chain combines TRBV19 with TRBJ1-2; 7 positions agree with TRBD1. V gave up 4 bases and J gave up 2 bases; unmatched junction bases: 16. The CDR3 totals 18 residues. Germline V lookup: CDR1 LNHDA, CDR2 SQIVND (reference sequence). CDR3 DNA sequence: TGTGCCAGTAGTAAGGGGGGCCGACCGGGACAGCCGAACTATGGCTACACCTTC. As protein: CASSKGGRPGQPNYGYTF.

This sequence joins TRBV27 and TRBJ1-2; 8 bases match TRBD1. Germline V gene lookup returns CDR1 MNHEY and CDR2 SMNVEV (reference sequence). This CDR3 is 12 amino acids long. J gave up 8 bases and V 7 bases, and 6 bases lay outside the gene matches. The CDR3 here is CASNSGTGGYTF. The CDR3 DNA follows: TGTGCCAGCAATTCCGGGACAGGCGGCTACACCTTC.

A few counts support this clone. The chain has TRBV7-9 and TRBJ2-3; D might be TRBD2 (6 bases). V lost 2 bases, J lost 3 bases, and 12 bases lay in between. The CDR3 is made up of 15 amino acids. Germline loops: CDR1 SEHNR, CDR2 FQNEAQ (reference sequence). Here the CDR3 reads CASSLYGGMTDTQYF. As DNA, the CDR3 is TGTGCCAGCAGCTTATATGGGGGGATGACAGATACGCAGTATTTT.

J is TRBJ1-3 and V is TRBV27, with 7 nucleotides matching TRBD1. Germline V gene sequence: CDR1 MNHEY, CDR2 SMNVEV (reference sequence). The V gene end was trimmed by 9 bases and the J gene end by 0 bases; junction bases not matched to a gene: 8. This CDR3 is 15 amino acids long. CDR3 DNA sequence: TGTGCCAGTAGGGACAGATACTTCTCTGGAAACACCATATATTTT. Its translation is CASRDRYFSGNTIYF.

The rearrangement joins TRBV6-5 to TRBJ2-7; D remains unclear. Germline values: CDR1 MNHEY, CDR2 SVGAGI. The CDR3 contains 16 residues. Trimming removed 4 bases at V and 1 base at J, with 17 bases between. CDR3: CASSSRIWSTSYEQYF. CDR3 in DNA: TGTGCCAGCAGTTCTCGGATTTGGAGTACTTCCTACGAGCAGTACTTC.

Notes on this clone: At one boundary the junction diverges from the germline segment, which might be a read error. V gene TRBV7-3 combines with J gene TRBJ2-2, with D tentatively TRBD2 (5 bases). Germline assignment: CDR1 SGHTA and CDR2 FQGTGA. This CDR3 region has 13 residues. Here the CDR3 DNA reads TGTGCCAGCAGCGCCGCCGAGCCCGGGGTGCTGTTTTTT. Translation: CASSAAEPGVLFF.

The gene calls are TRBV6-1 and TRBJ2-3, with TRBD1 matching over 7 bases. Germline V gene sequence: CDR1 MNHNS, CDR2 SASEGT. Germline trimming cut 8 bases from V and 1 base from J; bases unmatched to any gene: 9. CDR3 length equals 15 residues. The CDR3 sequence: CASGPRQGGTDTQYF. The CDR3, as DNA: TGTGCCAGCGGCCCGAGACAGGGCGGCACAGATACGCAGTATTTT.

This chain uses TRBV7-6 with TRBJ2-1, with D tentatively TRBD2 (6 bases). CDR3 length: 16 amino acids. CDR1 is SGHVS, CDR2 FNYEAQ, per germline. V was shortened by 2 bases and J by 4 bases, with 15 bases between the two germline ends. The CDR3 is CASSLTGGAGYNEQFF. CDR3 in DNA: TGTGCCAGCAGCTTAACAGGCGGGGCTGGATACAATGAGCAGTTCTTC.

DNA of the CDR3: TGTGCCAGCAGTTACACCAATAGCCAATCGGGCTACGAGCAGTACTTC. It specifies CASSYTNSQSGYEQYF. This rearrangement joins TRBV6-9 to TRBJ2-7; D is unresolved. V lost 3 bases and J lost 3, with 18 bases in between. The germline V gene has CDR1 MNHGY and CDR2 SVAAGI. This CDR3 has 16 residues.

The chain's CDR3 is CASSPETGGGTQYF. The CDR3 DNA reads as TGTGCCAGCTCACCGGAAACAGGGGGCGGTACGCAGTATTTT. The rearrangement uses TRBV18 and TRBJ2-3; 9 positions agree with TRBD1. After removal of 3 bases from V and 8 bases from J, the junction contained 6 bases not matched to a gene. The germline V gene encodes CDR1 KGHSH and CDR2 LQKENI. The CDR3 contains 14 residues.

The chain is built from TRBV19 and TRBJ2-7; D is tentatively TRBD1 or TRBD2 (6 bases each). This CDR3 is built from 14 residues. In germline, CDR1 is LNHDA, CDR2 SQIVND (reference sequence). Deletions cut 5 bases from V and 3 bases from J, with 14 bases between. The CDR3 loop reads CASSSAGGGYEQYF. The CDR3 DNA reads as TGTGCCAGTAGTTCCGCCGGAGGGGGCTACGAGCAGTACTTC.

The V gene is TRBV27, the J gene TRBJ2-1; 8 positions agree with TRBD2. The germline CDR1 and CDR2 sequences are MNHEY and SMNVEV (reference sequence). The CDR3 consists of 16 residues. The trim removed 5 bases at V and 6 bases at J, leaving 12 bases unmatched. CDR3 in amino acids: CASSPPPGTRVNEQFF. CDR3 DNA: TGTGCCAGCAGTCCACCACCAGGGACTAGGGTCAATGAGCAGTTCTTC.

The chain links TRBV6-5 to TRBJ1-2; D not resolved. This CDR3 contains 11 residues. The germline CDR1 and CDR2 sequences are MNHEY and SVGAGI. The V end lost 5 bases, the J end lost 8 bases, and 9 bases lay between the germline ends. CDR3: CASSANEGYTF. The CDR3, as DNA: TGTGCCAGCAGTGCGAACGAAGGCTACACCTTC.

The chain joins TRBV7-9 to TRBJ2-5; TRBD2 is a possible D gene (5 bases). Trimming left V 7 bases short and J 0 bases short, with 12 bases between. Germline CDR1 and CDR2: SEHNR and FQNEAQ (reference sequence). The CDR3 contains 14 residues. The CDR3 loop reads CASTTSGNQETQYF. CDR3 bases: TGTGCCAGCACTACTAGTGGGAACCAAGAGACCCAGTACTTC.

This chain uses TRBV15 with TRBJ2-1; a possible D gene is TRBD2 (5 bases). The V end lost 4 bases, the J end lost 10 bases, and 14 bases lay between the germline ends. The CDR3 consists of 13 residues. Germline assignment: CDR1 LNHNV and CDR2 YYDKDF (reference sequence). This CDR3 reads CATSIEAVMEQFF. The CDR3 DNA reads as TGTGCCACCAGCATTGAAGCGGTTATGGAGCAGTTCTTC.